A selection of T cell receptor beta chains follows, all from one sample in a study of cytomegalovirus exposure and HLA in healthy donors. Measured with immunoSEQ multiplex PCR; TCRdb has only the in-frame clones, and not every one. The sample shows around 100,000 clones, 65% to 80% of them seen only once. The sequenced sample consisted of PBMCs. The origin of the receptors is a woman aged 18-30 years in good health and CMV-seropositive. CDR3s include the opening cysteine and the closing phenylalanine or tryptophan. A D gene is named only where the DNA matches it firmly. Some rows mark clone size as missing; the rest say once, few, many or name a class of expanded clone.

cdr3_nt: TGTGCCAGTAGTATTGTTAGTAGCGGGGGTCCTGGGACCCAGTACTTC
cdr3_aa: CASSIVSSGGPGTQYF
d_call: TRBD2
j_call: TRBJ2-5
v_call: TRBV19
clone_size: -

cdr3_nt: TGTGCCAGTAGTATGCAATTGGCGACAGGGGGAGAGCCCCAGCATTTT
cdr3_aa: CASSMQLATGGEPQHF
d_call: TRBD1
j_call: TRBJ1-5
v_call: TRBV19
clone_size: -

cdr3_nt: TGTGCCACCGTAGGGCTAGCGGGAGGCACAGATACGCAGTATTTT
cdr3_aa: CATVGLAGGTDTQYF
d_call: TRBD2
j_call: TRBJ2-3
v_call: TRBV7-8
clone_size: -

cdr3_nt: TGTGCCAGTAGTATCGAGAGGTCCTCCCTCGACGGCTACACCTTC
cdr3_aa: CASSIERSSLDGYTF
d_call: -
j_call: TRBJ1-2
v_call: TRBV19
clone_size: -

cdr3_nt: TGTGCCAGCAGTACAGCACGGGAAGGCAATCAGCCCCAGCATTTT
cdr3_aa: CASSTAREGNQPQHF
d_call: -
j_call: TRBJ1-5
v_call: TRBV6-5
clone_size: -

cdr3_nt: TGTGCCAGCAGCCTTGACAGGGGCACTGAAGCTTTCTTT
cdr3_aa: CASSLDRGTEAFF
d_call: TRBD1
j_call: TRBJ1-1
v_call: TRBV9
clone_size: few

cdr3_nt: TGTGCCAGCAGCTTAGCTCGGGGTATCTACAATGAGCAGTTCTTC
cdr3_aa: CASSLARGIYNEQFF
d_call: -
j_call: TRBJ2-1
v_call: TRBV11-2
clone_size: once

cdr3_nt: TGTGCCAGCAGTTTTCTATATGGGCAGGGGGATAGCAATCAGCCCCAGCATTTT
cdr3_aa: CASSFLYGQGDSNQPQHF
d_call: TRBD1
j_call: TRBJ1-5
v_call: TRBV28
clone_size: few

cdr3_nt: TGCAGCGTCCCGAAGCAGCGGGGGGAAAGCTCTGGGGCCAACGTCCTGACTTTC
cdr3_aa: CSVPKQRGESSGANVLTF
d_call: TRBD2
j_call: TRBJ2-6
v_call: TRBV29-1
clone_size: -

cdr3_nt: TGTGCCAGTGGGACTCTTGAAGCTTTCTTT
cdr3_aa: CASGTLEAFF
d_call: -
j_call: TRBJ1-1
v_call: TRBV19
clone_size: few

cdr3_nt: TGTGCCAGTAGGGACAGGGAAAATGAAAAACTGTTTTTT
cdr3_aa: CASRDRENEKLFF
d_call: TRBD1
j_call: TRBJ1-4
v_call: TRBV19
clone_size: -

cdr3_nt: TGTGCCAGCAGTGAGGGACTAGCGGGCCTCACAGATACGCAGTATTTT
cdr3_aa: CASSEGLAGLTDTQYF
d_call: TRBD2
j_call: TRBJ2-3
v_call: TRBV27
clone_size: -

cdr3_nt: TGTGCCAGCAGCTTGTGGGGGCAGGGGGCATTCAGCAATCAGCCCCAGCATTTT
cdr3_aa: CASSLWGQGAFSNQPQHF
d_call: TRBD1
j_call: TRBJ1-5
v_call: TRBV5-6
clone_size: once

cdr3_nt: TGTGCCAACCCACAGGGGGCGGAGGGCTACACCTTC
cdr3_aa: CANPQGAEGYTF
d_call: TRBD1
j_call: TRBJ1-2
v_call: TRBV2
clone_size: -

cdr3_nt: TGTGCCAGCAGCTCCTCGGGGGATCTGGAGCAGTACTTC
cdr3_aa: CASSSSGDLEQYF
d_call: -
j_call: TRBJ2-7
v_call: TRBV9
clone_size: few

cdr3_nt: TGTGCCAGCAGCCAAGATCGCGGGGGGACCCAAGAGACCCAGTACTTC
cdr3_aa: CASSQDRGGTQETQYF
d_call: TRBD2
j_call: TRBJ2-5
v_call: TRBV14
clone_size: once

cdr3_nt: TGTGCCAGCAGCTCCCGTCAGGGGGCCCTTTTAGACATTCAGTACTTC
cdr3_aa: CASSSRQGALLDIQYF
d_call: TRBD1
j_call: TRBJ2-4
v_call: TRBV5-4
clone_size: -

cdr3_nt: TGCGCCAGCTCGAACAGGGGGAACACCGGGGAGCTGTTTTTT
cdr3_aa: CASSNRGNTGELFF
d_call: TRBD1
j_call: TRBJ2-2
v_call: TRBV4-3
clone_size: once

cdr3_nt: TGTGCCAGCAGTTACACTAGGGGGATGAACACTGAAGCTTTCTTT
cdr3_aa: CASSYTRGMNTEAFF
d_call: -
j_call: TRBJ1-1
v_call: TRBV6-5
clone_size: -

cdr3_nt: TGCGCCAGCAGCCCACAACTAGCTTCCGGGGAGCAGTTCTTC
cdr3_aa: CASSPQLASGEQFF
d_call: -
j_call: TRBJ2-1
v_call: TRBV4-3
clone_size: once

cdr3_nt: TGTGCCAGTAGTCTTTCAGTGAACACTGAAGCTTTCTTT
cdr3_aa: CASSLSVNTEAFF
d_call: -
j_call: TRBJ1-1
v_call: TRBV19
clone_size: -

cdr3_nt: TGTGCCAGCAGTTCTGTGTCCTCAGAGACCCAGTACTTC
cdr3_aa: CASSSVSSETQYF
d_call: -
j_call: TRBJ2-5
v_call: TRBV28
clone_size: -

cdr3_nt: TGCAGCGTCCCAGAGGAGGGGGCGGGTGAGCAGTACTTC
cdr3_aa: CSVPEEGAGEQYF
d_call: -
j_call: TRBJ2-7
v_call: TRBV29-1
clone_size: few

cdr3_nt: TGTGCCAGCAGCCACCGACAGGTTGAAGCTTTCTTT
cdr3_aa: CASSHRQVEAFF
d_call: -
j_call: TRBJ1-1
v_call: TRBV7-9
clone_size: -

cdr3_nt: TGTGCCAGCAGCGTCAGGGGTGACTATGGCTACACCTTC
cdr3_aa: CASSVRGDYGYTF
d_call: -
j_call: TRBJ1-2
v_call: TRBV5-8
clone_size: -

cdr3_nt: TGTGCCAGCAGTGGAACAGGGTCGAATTCACCCCTCCACTTT
cdr3_aa: CASSGTGSNSPLHF
d_call: -
j_call: TRBJ1-6
v_call: TRBV25-1
clone_size: -

cdr3_nt: TGTGCCACCCTGAGGCAGGGTCACTACGAGCAGTACTTC
cdr3_aa: CATLRQGHYEQYF
d_call: -
j_call: TRBJ2-7
v_call: TRBV28
clone_size: -